This entry describes one T cell receptor (beta chain). Its specificity is unknown. Primers for the PCR totalled 60 Vbeta and 13 Jbeta. Data came from immunoSEQ multiplex PCR; TCRdb stores just in-frame clones and leaves some out. The table lists 100,000 to 150,000 clones, approximately 80% of them singletons. The sample is drawn from a study of cytomegalovirus exposure and HLA in healthy donors. The V end was cut by 10 bases, the J end by 3 bases, with 10 bases between. The germline gives CDR1 SGHTA, CDR2 FQGNSA. The CDR3 spans 13 residues. Study outcomes and limitations: TCR beta chain V- and J-gene trimming was linked, in a later analysis, to a missense variant in DCLRE1C. Some TCR beta chains (roughly 160 of them) were listed as cytomegalovirus-associated. Testing in vitro showed a few CMV-associated chains specific for CMV antigens.

The receptor was isolated from a woman in her 40s in good health and CMV-seronegative. The chain carries TRBV7-2 and TRBJ1-6; the D gene is possibly TRBD1 (5 bases). Material for sequencing was PBMCs. The CDR3 DNA reads TGTGCCACAAAGACAGACTATAATTCACCCCTCCACTTT. It yields the protein CATKTDYNSPLHF.